Below, one T cell receptor (beta chain) is given with its context. The sample originates from a study of blood T cell repertoires in COVID-19. Study details: Samples representing acute and convalescent COVID-19 were sourced from the United States, Italy and Spain. From T cells, B-cell-depleted T cells, or PBMCs came the material, which was cDNA or gDNA.

In the original analysis: Reference gene primer amplification in the assay estimated nucleated cell counts. Libraries were prepared by immunoSEQ multiplex PCR; TCRdb keeps only in-frame clonotypes and omits some of them. D and trimming come from the DNA, and the V and J calls and clone size come from that table. In the table there are tens of thousands of clones, 70% to 90% of which are singletons. There are 12 residues in the CDR3. Trimming cost V 2 bases and J 4 bases, with 6 bases left between them. What was sequenced was peripheral blood. The chain is built from TRBV12-3 or TRBV12-4 and TRBJ2-7; no firm D call. This clonotype originated in a man aged 25 to 45 with acute or convalescent COVID-19. CDR3 in DNA: TGTGCCAGCAGTTTAAATCGTTACGAGCAGTACTTC. Translation: CASSLNRYEQYF.